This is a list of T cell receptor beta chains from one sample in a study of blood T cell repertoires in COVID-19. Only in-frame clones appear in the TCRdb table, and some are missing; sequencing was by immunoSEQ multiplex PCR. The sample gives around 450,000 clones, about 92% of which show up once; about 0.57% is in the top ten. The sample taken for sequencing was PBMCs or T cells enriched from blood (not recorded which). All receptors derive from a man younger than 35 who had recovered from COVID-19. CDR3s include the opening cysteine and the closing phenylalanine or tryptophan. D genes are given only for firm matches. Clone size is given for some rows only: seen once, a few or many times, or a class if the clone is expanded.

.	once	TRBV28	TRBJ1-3	TGTGCCAGCAGTCCCCCTACGGGAAACACCATATATTTT	CASSPPTGNTIYF
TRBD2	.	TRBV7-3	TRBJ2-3	TGTGCCAGCAGCTTAGGGGCAGCGGGAGGAGGAGATACGCAGTATTTT	CASSLGAAGGGDTQYF
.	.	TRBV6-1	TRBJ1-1	TGTGCCAGCAGTGAATTGCGAGCTTATGAAGCTTTCTTT	CASSELRAYEAFF
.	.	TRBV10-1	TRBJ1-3	TGCGCCAGCAGTGAGACCCAGGATTTCTCTGGAAACACCATATATTTT	CASSETQDFSGNTIYF
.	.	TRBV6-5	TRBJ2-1	TGTGCCAGCAGTCCAACAGCCTCCTACAATGAGCAGTTCTTC	CASSPTASYNEQFF
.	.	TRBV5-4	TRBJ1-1	TGTGCCAGCAGCCGAATGGACGGAGGCACTGAAGCTTTCTTT	CASSRMDGGTEAFF
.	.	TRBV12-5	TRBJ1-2	TGTGCTAGTGGTTTGGTAATCCGGGATCAGGCCTTC	CASGLVIRDQAF
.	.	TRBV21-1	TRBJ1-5	TGTGCCAGCAGCAAAGAGGGAGGCCAAAGGGGCGATCAGCCCCAGCATTTT	CASSKEGGQRGDQPQHF
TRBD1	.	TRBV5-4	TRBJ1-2	TGTGCCAGCAGCTTGCCCTGGACAGGGCTCTATGGCTACACCTTC	CASSLPWTGLYGYTF
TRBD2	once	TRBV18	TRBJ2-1	TGTGCCAGCTCAGCAAGCGGGGGGTACAATGAGCAGTTCTTC	CASSASGGYNEQFF
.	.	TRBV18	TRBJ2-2	TGTGCCAGCTCACCACTTACAGTCGACACCGGGGAGCTGTTTTTT	CASSPLTVDTGELFF
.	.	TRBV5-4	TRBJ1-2	TGTGCCAGCAGGGACCAACGGGGGACGGATGGCTACACCTTC	CASRDQRGTDGYTF
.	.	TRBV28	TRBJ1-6	TGTGCCAGCACCCCGGGGGGTAGTAATTCACCCCTCCACTTT	CASTPGGSNSPLHF
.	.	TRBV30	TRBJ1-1	TGTGCCTGGAGTGGACAGATTGAAGCTTTCTTT	CAWSGQIEAFF
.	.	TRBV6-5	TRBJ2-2	TGTGCCAGCCAGGTGAATGGGGAGCTGTTTTTT	CASQVNGELFF
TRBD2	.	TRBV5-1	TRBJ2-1	TGCGCCAGCAGCACAGCGGGGGCCTACAATGAGCAGTTCTTC	CASSTAGAYNEQFF
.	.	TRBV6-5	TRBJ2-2	TGTGCCAGCAGTTGGGGAGCGGACAGTATCACCGGGGAGCTGTTTTTT	CASSWGADSITGELFF
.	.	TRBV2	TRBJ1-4	TGTGCCAGCAGACAGGCGTCTAATGAAAAACTGTTTTTT	CASRQASNEKLFF
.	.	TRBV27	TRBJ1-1	TGTGCCAGCAGTTCTCCAGGGGTGAGTGCCAACACTGAAGCTTTCTTT	CASSSPGVSANTEAFF
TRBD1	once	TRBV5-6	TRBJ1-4	TGTGCCAGCAGCCCGCTTGGACAGGGGCGGGTTGAAAAACTGTTTTTT	CASSPLGQGRVEKLFF
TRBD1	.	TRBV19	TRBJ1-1	TGTGCCAGTAGTCCTGGACAGGGAAGGGGCACTGAAGCTTTCTTT	CASSPGQGRGTEAFF
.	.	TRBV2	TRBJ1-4	TGTGCCAGCAGTAAGAGGACAGCAACTAATGAAAAACTGTTTTTT	CASSKRTATNEKLFF
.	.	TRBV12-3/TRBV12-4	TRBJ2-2	TGTGCCAGCAGTCTGCAGGGTTTCGGGGAGCTGTTTTTT	CASSLQGFGELFF
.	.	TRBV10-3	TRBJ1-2	TGTGCCATCAGTGACGGACAGACTTTCTATGGCTACACCTTC	CAISDGQTFYGYTF
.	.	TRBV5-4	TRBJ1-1	TGTGCCAGCAGCAATGCAGTTAACACTGAAGCTTTCTTT	CASSNAVNTEAFF
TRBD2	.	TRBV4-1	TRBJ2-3	TGCGCCAGCAGCCAAGTCGACCAGCGGGGGGCGGTATATACGCAGTATTTT	CASSQVDQRGAVYTQYF
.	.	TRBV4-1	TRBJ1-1	TGCGCCAGCAGCCAAGATGAGGGTTTGAACACTGAAGCTTTCTTT	CASSQDEGLNTEAFF
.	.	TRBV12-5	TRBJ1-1	TGTGCCTCCTCGGAGGTCTCTGAAGCTTTCTTT	CASSEVSEAFF
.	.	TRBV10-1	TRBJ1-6	TGCGCCAGCAGAGCGACCCGGGACACCGAACTCCACTTT	CASRATRDTELHF
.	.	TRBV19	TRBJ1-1	TGTGCCAGTCCCGCTACACTAGGTGGGGAAGCTTTCTTT	CASPATLGGEAFF
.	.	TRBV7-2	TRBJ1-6	TGTGCCAGCACCCTATACGGACCCCTCCACTTT	CASTLYGPLHF
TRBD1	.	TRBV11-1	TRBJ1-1	TGTGCCAGCAGGAGGACAGGGGTGAACACTGAAGCTTTCTTT	CASRRTGVNTEAFF
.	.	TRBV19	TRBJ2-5	TGTGCCAGCGCAGACAGGCGCGAGACCCAGTACTTC	CASADRRETQYF
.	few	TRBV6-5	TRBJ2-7	TGTGCCAGCAGGCGCACTAGAGGCGAGCAGTACTTC	CASRRTRGEQYF
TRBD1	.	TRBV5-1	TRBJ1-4	TGCGCCAGCAGCCCGGGACAGCCCCAGCTAAATGAAAAACTGTTTTTT	CASSPGQPQLNEKLFF
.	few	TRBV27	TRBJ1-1	TGTGCCAGCAGTTTAAACAGGGACACTGAAGCTTTCTTT	CASSLNRDTEAFF
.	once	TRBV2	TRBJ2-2	TGTGCCAGCAGTGGAGGGCTCGGGGAGCTGTTTTTT	CASSGGLGELFF
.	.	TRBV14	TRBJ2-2	TGTGCCAGCAGCCAAGATTCGGGGGCCGGGGAGCTGTTTTTT	CASSQDSGAGELFF
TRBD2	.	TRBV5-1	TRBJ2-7	TGCGCCAGCAGCTTGGGTCATTGGGAGGGAGCCTACGAGCAGTACTTC	CASSLGHWEGAYEQYF
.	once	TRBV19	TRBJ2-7	TGTGCCAGTAGTACAAAGTCGCAGGGCCACTCCTACGAGCAGTACTTC	CASSTKSQGHSYEQYF
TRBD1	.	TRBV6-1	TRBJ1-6	TGTGCCAGCAGTGAAATCCAGGGGGTCTTCAGGGGTTCACCCCTCCACTTT	CASSEIQGVFRGSPLHF
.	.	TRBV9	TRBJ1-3	TGTGCCAGCGGAGAACAGGGCTCCTCTGGAAACACCATATATTTT	CASGEQGSSGNTIYF
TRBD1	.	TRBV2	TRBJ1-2	TGTGCCAGCAGTGAGTCCCACAGGGGGACGGCTTATGGCTACACCTTC	CASSESHRGTAYGYTF
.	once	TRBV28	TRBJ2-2	TGTGCCAGCGGACCCAGGGGAGGGTACACCGGGGAGCTGTTTTTT	CASGPRGGYTGELFF
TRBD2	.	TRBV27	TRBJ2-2	TGTGCCAGCTCTGCGCTAGCGGGATCGAACACCGGGGAGCTGTTTTTT	CASSALAGSNTGELFF
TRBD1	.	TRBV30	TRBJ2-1	TGTGCCTGGAATGAGGGACAGCAAGTCTACAATGAGCAGTTCTTC	CAWNEGQQVYNEQFF
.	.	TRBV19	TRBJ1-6	TGTGCCAGTAGTCGGACATTTGATGGGACACCCCTCCACTTT	CASSRTFDGTPLHF
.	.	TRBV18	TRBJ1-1	TGTGCCAGCTCATCTTCTGTCCCGGGAGCGAACACTGAAGCTTTCTTT	CASSSSVPGANTEAFF
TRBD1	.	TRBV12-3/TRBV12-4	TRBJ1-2	TGTGCCAGCAGTCCTGACAGGGTCTATGGCTACACCTTC	CASSPDRVYGYTF
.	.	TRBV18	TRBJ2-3	TGTGCCAGCTCACCACCAGCCACAGATACGCAGTATTTT	CASSPPATDTQYF
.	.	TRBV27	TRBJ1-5	TGTGCCAGCAGTTTATCGGGAGGGGCGGGCCAGCCCCAGCATTTT	CASSLSGGAGQPQHF
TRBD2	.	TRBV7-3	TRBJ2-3	TGTGCCAGCAGCTCCACGGGGGGGCTCACAGATACGCAGTATTTT	CASSSTGGLTDTQYF
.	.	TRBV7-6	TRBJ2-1	TGTGCCAGCAGCTTAAGGGGCGGGGCCTACAATGAGCAGTTCTTC	CASSLRGGAYNEQFF
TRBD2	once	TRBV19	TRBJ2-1	TGTGCCAGTAGAACCGGGACTAGCGGGACCAGCTCCTACAATGAGCAGTTCTTC	CASRTGTSGTSSYNEQFF
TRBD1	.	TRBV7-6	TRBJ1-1	TGTGCCAGCAGCTTAACAGGGGTCTCTAGCACTGAAGCTTTCTTT	CASSLTGVSSTEAFF
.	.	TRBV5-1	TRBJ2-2	TGCGCCAGCAGCTCGACGGTCGAGGGCACCGGGGAGCTGTTTTTT	CASSSTVEGTGELFF
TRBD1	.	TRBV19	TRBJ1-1	TGTGCCAGTAGTATCCTTGCGGGACAGGGGGCAAAGGGGACCACTGAAGCTTTCTTT	CASSILAGQGAKGTTEAFF
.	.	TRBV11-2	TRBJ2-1	TGTGCCAGCAGCTTCCAGGGCAATGAGCAGTTCTTC	CASSFQGNEQFF
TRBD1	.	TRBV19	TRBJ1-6	TGTGCCAGTAGTCACAGGGGCTCCGCTCAGAAAAGCGATTCACCCCTCCACTTT	CASSHRGSAQKSDSPLHF